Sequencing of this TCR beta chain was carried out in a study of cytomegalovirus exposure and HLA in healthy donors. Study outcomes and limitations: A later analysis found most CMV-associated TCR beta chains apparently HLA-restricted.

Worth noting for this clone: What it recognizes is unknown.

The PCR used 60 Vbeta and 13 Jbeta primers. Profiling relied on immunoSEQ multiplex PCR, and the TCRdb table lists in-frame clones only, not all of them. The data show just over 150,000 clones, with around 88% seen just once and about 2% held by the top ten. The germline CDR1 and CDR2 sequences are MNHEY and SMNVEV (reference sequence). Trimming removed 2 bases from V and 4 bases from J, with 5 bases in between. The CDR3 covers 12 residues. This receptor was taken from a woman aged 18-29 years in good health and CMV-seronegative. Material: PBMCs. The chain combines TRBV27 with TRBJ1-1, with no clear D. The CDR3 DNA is TGTGCCAGCAGTTTAGGGAGCACTGAAGCTTTCTTT. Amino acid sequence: CASSLGSTEAFF.